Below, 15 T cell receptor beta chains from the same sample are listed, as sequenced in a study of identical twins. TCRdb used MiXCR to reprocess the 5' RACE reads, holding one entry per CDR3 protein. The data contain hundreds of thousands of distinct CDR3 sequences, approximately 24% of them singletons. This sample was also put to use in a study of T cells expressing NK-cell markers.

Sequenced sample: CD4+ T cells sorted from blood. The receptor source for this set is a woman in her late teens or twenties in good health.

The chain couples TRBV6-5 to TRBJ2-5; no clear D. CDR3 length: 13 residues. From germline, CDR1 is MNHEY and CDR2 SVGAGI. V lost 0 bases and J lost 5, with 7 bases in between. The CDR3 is CASSYSRLETQYF. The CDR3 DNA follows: TGTGCCAGCAGTTACTCGAGGTTGGAGACCCAGTACTTC.

CDR3 nucleotides: TGCAGTGCTGGTAGGCCGACGGCCTACGAGCAGTACTTC. Amino acids: CSAGRPTAYEQYF. The chain recombines TRBV20-1 with TRBJ2-7; no firm D call. The CDR3 consists of 13 residues. Trimming took off 5 bases at V and 2 bases at J, with 13 bases between the two ends. CDR1 is DFQATT, CDR2 SNEGSKA, per germline (reference sequence).

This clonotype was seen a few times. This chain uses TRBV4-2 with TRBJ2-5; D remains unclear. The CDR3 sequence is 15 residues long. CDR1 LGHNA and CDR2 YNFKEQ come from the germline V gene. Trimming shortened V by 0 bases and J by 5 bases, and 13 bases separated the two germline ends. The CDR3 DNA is TGTGCCAGCAGCCAAGAAAAGGCTAGTATGGAGACCCAGTACTTC. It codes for CASSQEKASMETQYF.

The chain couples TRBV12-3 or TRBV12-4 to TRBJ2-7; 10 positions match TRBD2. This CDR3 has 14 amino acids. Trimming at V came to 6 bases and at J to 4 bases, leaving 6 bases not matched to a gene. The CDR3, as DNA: TGTGCCAGCAGACCCGGACTAGCGGTTTACGAGCAGTACTTC. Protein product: CASRPGLAVYEQYF.

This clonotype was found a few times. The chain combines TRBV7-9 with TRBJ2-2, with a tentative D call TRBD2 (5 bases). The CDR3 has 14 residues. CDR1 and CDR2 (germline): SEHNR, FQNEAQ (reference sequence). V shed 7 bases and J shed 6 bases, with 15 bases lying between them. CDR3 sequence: CASTSAVPAGELFF. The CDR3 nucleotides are TGTGCCAGCACCTCAGCGGTTCCGGCCGGGGAGCTGTTTTTT.

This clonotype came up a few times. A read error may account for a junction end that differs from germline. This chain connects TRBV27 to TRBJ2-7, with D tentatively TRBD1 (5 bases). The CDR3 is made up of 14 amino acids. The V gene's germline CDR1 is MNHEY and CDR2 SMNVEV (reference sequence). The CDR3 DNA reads TGTGCCAGCCGTTTACAGGCCTTCTCCTACGAGCAGTACTTC. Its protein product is CASRLQAFSYEQYF.

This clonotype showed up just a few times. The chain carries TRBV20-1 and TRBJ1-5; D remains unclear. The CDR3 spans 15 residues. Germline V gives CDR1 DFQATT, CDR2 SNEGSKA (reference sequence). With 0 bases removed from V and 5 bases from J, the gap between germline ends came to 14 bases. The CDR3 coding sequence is TGCAGTGCTAGAGAGAGCCCCTTCTCTGATCAGCCCCAGCATTTT. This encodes CSARESPFSDQPQHF.

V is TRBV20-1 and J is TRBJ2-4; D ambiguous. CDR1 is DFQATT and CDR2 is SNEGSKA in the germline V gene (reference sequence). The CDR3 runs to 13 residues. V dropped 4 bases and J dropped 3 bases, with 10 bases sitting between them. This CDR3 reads CSAIAGGKNIQYF. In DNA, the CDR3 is TGCAGTGCTATTGCAGGTGGCAAAAACATTCAGTACTTC.

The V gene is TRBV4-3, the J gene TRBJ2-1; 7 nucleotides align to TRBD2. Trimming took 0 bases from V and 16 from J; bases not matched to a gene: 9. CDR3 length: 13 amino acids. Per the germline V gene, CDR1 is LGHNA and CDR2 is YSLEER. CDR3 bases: TGCGCCAGCAGCCAAGATCGCGCGGGACTACGATTCTTC. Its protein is CASSQDRAGLRFF.

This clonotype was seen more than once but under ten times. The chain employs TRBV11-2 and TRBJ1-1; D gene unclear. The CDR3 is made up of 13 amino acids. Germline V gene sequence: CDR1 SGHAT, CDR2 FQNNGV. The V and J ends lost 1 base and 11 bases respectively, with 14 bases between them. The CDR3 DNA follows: TGTGCCAGCAGCTTAGGATCATTTTATCGGGCTTTCTTT. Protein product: CASSLGSFYRAFF.

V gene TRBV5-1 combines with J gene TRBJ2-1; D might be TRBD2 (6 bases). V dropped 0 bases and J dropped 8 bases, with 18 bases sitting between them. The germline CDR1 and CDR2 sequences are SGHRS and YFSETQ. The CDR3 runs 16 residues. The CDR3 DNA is TGCGCCAGCAGCTTGGCTTCTAGGACTAATTCAGATGAGCAGTTCTTC. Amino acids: CASSLASRTNSDEQFF. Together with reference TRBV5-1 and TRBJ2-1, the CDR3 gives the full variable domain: KAGVTQTPRYLIKTRGQQVTLSCSPISGHRSVSWYQQTPGQGLQFLFEYFSETQRNKGNFPGRFSGRQFSNSRSEMNVSTLELGDSALYLCASSLASRTNSDEQFFGPGTRLTVL.

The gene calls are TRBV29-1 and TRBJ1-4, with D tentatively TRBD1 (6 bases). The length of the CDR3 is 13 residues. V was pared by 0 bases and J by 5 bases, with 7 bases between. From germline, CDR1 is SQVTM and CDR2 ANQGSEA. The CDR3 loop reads CSVEEGQNEKLFF. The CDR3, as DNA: TGCAGCGTTGAAGAAGGACAGAATGAAAAACTGTTTTTT.

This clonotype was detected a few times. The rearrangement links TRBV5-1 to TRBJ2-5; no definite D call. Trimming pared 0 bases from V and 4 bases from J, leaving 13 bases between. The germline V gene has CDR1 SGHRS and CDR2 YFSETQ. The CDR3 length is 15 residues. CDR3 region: CASSLAEGPPETQYF. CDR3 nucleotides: TGCGCCAGCAGCTTGGCCGAAGGTCCCCCAGAGACCCAGTACTTC.

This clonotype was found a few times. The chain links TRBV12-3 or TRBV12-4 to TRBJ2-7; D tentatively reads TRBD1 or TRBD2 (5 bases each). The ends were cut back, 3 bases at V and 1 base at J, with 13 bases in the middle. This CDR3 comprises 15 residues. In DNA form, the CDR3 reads TGTGCCAGCAGTTTTCGGCAGGGCGGGTCCTACGAGCAGTACTTC. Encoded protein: CASSFRQGGSYEQYF.

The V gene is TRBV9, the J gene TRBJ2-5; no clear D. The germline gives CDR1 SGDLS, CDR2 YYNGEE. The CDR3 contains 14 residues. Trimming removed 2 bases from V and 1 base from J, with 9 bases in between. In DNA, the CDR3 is TGTGCCAGCAGCGTGGACGGGTTCCAAGAGACCCAGTACTTC. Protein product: CASSVDGFQETQYF.